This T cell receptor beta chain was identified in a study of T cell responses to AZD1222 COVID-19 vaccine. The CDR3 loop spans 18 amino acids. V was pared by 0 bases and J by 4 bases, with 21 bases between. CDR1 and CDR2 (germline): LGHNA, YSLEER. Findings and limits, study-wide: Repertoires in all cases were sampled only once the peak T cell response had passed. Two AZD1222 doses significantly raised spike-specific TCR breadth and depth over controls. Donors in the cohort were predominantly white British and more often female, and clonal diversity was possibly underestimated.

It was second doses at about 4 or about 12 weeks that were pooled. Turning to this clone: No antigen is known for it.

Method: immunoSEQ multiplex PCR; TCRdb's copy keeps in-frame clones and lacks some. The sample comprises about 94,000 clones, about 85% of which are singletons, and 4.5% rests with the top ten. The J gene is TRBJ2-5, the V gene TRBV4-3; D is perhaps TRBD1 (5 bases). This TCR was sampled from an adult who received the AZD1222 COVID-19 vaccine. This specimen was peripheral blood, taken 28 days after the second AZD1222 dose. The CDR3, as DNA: TGCGCCAGCAGCCAAGATCTGGTTGGGGCGGCAGGGCTAGAGACCCAGTACTTC. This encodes CASSQDLVGAAGLETQYF.